This TCR beta chain was sequenced for a study of blood T cell repertoires in COVID-19. The overall study: T cells, B-cell-depleted T cells, or PBMCs provided the cDNA or gDNA that served as material.

In the authors' workflow: Estimation of nucleated cell counts was performed using reference gene primer amplification. Sequencing was performed with immunoSEQ multiplex PCR; in TCRdb, only in-frame clones are kept and a portion is missing. V, J and clone size reflect that table, while D and trimming were determined from the DNA. The sample lists about 53,000 clones, more than 75% seen once, with 3.5% to 4.5% in the top ten. CDR3 size: 12 residues. From germline, CDR1 is SQVTM and CDR2 ANQGSEA. The ends were cut back, 4 bases at V and 5 bases at J, with 11 bases in the middle. The TCR was taken from a man in his fifties with acute or convalescent COVID-19. Sequencing was performed on peripheral blood. The chain combines TRBV29-1 with TRBJ2-5; a possible D gene is TRBD2 (6 bases). The CDR3, as DNA: TGCAGCGTTGCTCGGGGGATGGAGACCCAGTACTTC. This gives the protein CSVARGMETQYF. The full variable domain, with the rest looked up from reference TRBV29-1 and TRBJ2-5, is SAVISQKPSRDICQRGTSLTIQCQVDSQVTMMFWYRQQPGQSLTLIATANQGSEATYESGFVIDKFPISRPNLTFSTLTVSNMSPEDSSIYLCSVARGMETQYFGPGTRLLVL.